A single sample is the source of the 15 T cell receptor beta chains below, sequenced in a study of shared clonotypes between healthy human individuals. Assay used: immunoSEQ multiplex PCR; TCRdb lists only in-frame clones, some missing. In the table there are about 590,000 clones, 95% of which are singletons. In the naive CD8 group, cells lacked CD45RO and were positively selected for CCR7, so terminally differentiated effector memory CD45RA+ cells were left out. Material for sequencing was naive CD8+ T cells sorted from blood. All receptors derive from a young woman in good health.

The gene calls are TRBV6-5 and TRBJ2-3; no definite D call. The CDR3 sequence is 14 residues long. The germline gives CDR1 MNHEY, CDR2 SVGAGI. Trimming left V 5 bases short and J 3 bases short, with 12 bases between. The CDR3 region is CASSPGSATDTQYF. CDR3 coding DNA: TGTGCCAGCAGTCCCGGCTCCGCTACAGATACGCAGTATTTT.

The chain has TRBV7-9 and TRBJ2-1; D unclear. This CDR3 has 12 amino acids. V was trimmed by 11 bases and J by 5 bases, leaving 13 bases between them. Germline V gene sequence: CDR1 SEHNR, CDR2 FQNEAQ (reference sequence). The CDR3 reads CALRADDNEQFF. CDR3 coding DNA: TGTGCCCTTCGGGCAGACGACAATGAGCAGTTCTTC.

The chain couples TRBV14 to TRBJ2-7; the D gene is possibly TRBD2 (5 bases). The CDR3 loop spans 16 amino acids. Trimming cost V 3 bases and J 0 bases, with 15 bases left between them. Germline CDR1 is SGHDN and CDR2 is FVKESK. The CDR3 reads CASSQLITGSSYEQYF. The CDR3 DNA follows: TGTGCCAGCAGCCAGCTAATCACGGGAAGCTCCTACGAGCAGTACTTC.

The chain is built from TRBV6-1 and TRBJ1-1, with 9 bases that match TRBD1. V lost 1 base to trimming and J lost 5 bases; unmatched junction nucleotides: 5. The germline V gene encodes CDR1 MNHNS and CDR2 SASEGT. The CDR3 is 15 residues long. The CDR3 sequence is CASSEVTGGYTEAFF. Written as DNA, the CDR3 is TGTGCCAGCAGTGAAGTTACAGGGGGCTATACTGAAGCTTTCTTT.

CDR3 nucleotides: TGCAGCGGTGGCGGGGTGCTGGCGGAAATTTACAATGAGCAGTTCTTC. Translation: CSGGGVLAEIYNEQFF. V and J are TRBV29-1 and TRBJ2-1, with D perhaps TRBD2 (6 bases). CDR1 and CDR2 from the germline V gene are SQVTM and ANQGSEA. This CDR3 comprises 16 residues. Trimming pared 7 bases from V and 4 bases from J, leaving 23 bases between.

The gene calls are TRBV30 and TRBJ2-1; D is ambiguous. V was cut by 1 base and J by 0 bases, with 10 bases left in between. The CDR3 totals 15 residues. Germline V CDR1 and CDR2: GTSNPN, SVGIG (reference sequence). In DNA, the CDR3 is TGTGCCTGGAGTGATGGGGATAGCTCCTACAATGAGCAGTTCTTC. Translated, it gives CAWSDGDSSYNEQFF.

This rearrangement joins TRBV7-9 to TRBJ2-7; 7 nucleotides align to TRBD2. CDR3 length: 15 amino acids. In germline, CDR1 is SEHNR, CDR2 FQNEAQ (reference sequence). J gave up 2 bases and V 0 bases, and 4 bases lay outside the gene matches. The CDR3 reads CASSLAGLLTYEQYF. In nucleotides, the CDR3 is TGTGCCAGCAGCTTAGCGGGACTACTAACCTACGAGCAGTACTTC.

The chain combines TRBV27 with TRBJ1-6; 8 bases align to TRBD1. With V trimmed by 3 bases and J by 3 bases, 4 bases remained unmatched. Looked up from germline, CDR1 is MNHEY and CDR2 is SMNVEV (reference sequence). CDR3 length: 16 amino acids. The CDR3 region is CASSLTGVLYNSPLHF. CDR3 in DNA: TGTGCCAGCAGTTTGACAGGGGTACTCTATAATTCACCCCTCCACTTT.

The V call is TRBV6-6, the J call TRBJ2-3; 8 bases fit TRBD2. J was trimmed by 6 bases and V by 9 bases; bases with no gene match: 5. The CDR3 runs to 12 residues. Germline assignment: CDR1 MNHNY and CDR2 SVGAGI (reference sequence). The CDR3, as DNA: TGTGCCAGAACTTTAGCGGGGGATACGCAGTATTTT. It yields the protein CARTLAGDTQYF.

The gene calls are TRBV7-9 and TRBJ1-4; no clear D. Deletions cut 5 bases from V and 0 bases from J, with 1 base between. The germline V gene has CDR1 SEHNR and CDR2 FQNEAQ (reference sequence). The length of the CDR3 is 12 residues. CDR3 in amino acids: CASSATNEKLFF. CDR3 DNA sequence: TGTGCCAGCAGCGCAACTAATGAAAAACTGTTTTTT. Based on the CDR3 plus reference TRBV7-9 and TRBJ1-4, the full variable domain is DTGVSQNPRHKITKRGQNVTFRCDPISEHNRLYWYRQTLGQGPEFLTYFQNEAQLEKSRLLSDRFSAERPKGSFSTLEIQRTEQGDSAMYLCASSATNEKLFFGSGTQLSVL.

Note on this clone: The sample has other DNA sequences that encode this CDR3 too. The chain combines TRBV27 with TRBJ2-1; D uncertain. The CDR3 loop spans 12 amino acids. V was shortened by 2 bases and J by 7 bases, with 6 bases between the two germline ends. Germline V CDR1 and CDR2: MNHEY, SMNVEV (reference sequence). DNA of the CDR3: TGTGCCAGCAGTTTACTCGGGAATGAGCAGTTCTTC. Amino acids: CASSLLGNEQFF.

This clone was observed a single time. This chain uses TRBV6-5 with TRBJ2-6; D might be TRBD1 or TRBD2, each matching 5 bases. Germline V gene data show CDR1 as MNHEY and CDR2 as SVGAGI. The V gene lost 0 bases and the J gene lost 11 bases, with 14 bases spanning the gap. The CDR3 runs 15 residues. The DNA for the CDR3 is TGTGCCAGCAGTTACTCATTGGGGCCCGGGGACGTCCTGACTTTC. This gives the protein CASSYSLGPGDVLTF.

CDR3 in DNA: TGCGCCAGCAGCATAACCGGGACCCCAGTCGATCAGTACTTC. It codes for CASSITGTPVDQYF. This chain joins TRBV4-1 and TRBJ2-7; possibly TRBD1 or TRBD2 for D (5 bases each). The CDR3 has 14 residues. Per the germline V gene, CDR1 is MGHRA and CDR2 is YSYEKL. V was pared by 5 bases and J by 10 bases, with 21 bases between.

The rearrangement uses TRBV20-1 and TRBJ2-5; maybe TRBD2 (5 bases). Germline-derived CDR1 and CDR2 are DFQATT and SNEGSKA (reference sequence). This CDR3 region has 11 residues. V was pared by 0 bases and J by 11 bases, with 10 bases between. The CDR3 nucleotides read TGCAGTGCTAGAGAGGTGTGGGAGCAGTACTTC. Protein sequence: CSAREVWEQYF.

This chain links TRBV7-2 with TRBJ1-2; D might be TRBD1 (5 bases). The germline gives CDR1 SGHTA, CDR2 FQGNSA. The length of the CDR3 is 15 residues. V was shortened by 5 bases and J by 0 bases, with 13 bases between the two germline ends. CDR3 region: CASSATVTANYGYTF. CDR3 sequence (DNA): TGTGCCAGCAGCGCGACAGTAACCGCTAACTATGGCTACACCTTC.